Presented here are 19 T cell receptor beta chains from one specimen sequenced in a study of T-cell reconstitution after alpha-beta-depleted transplantation in children. Unique molecular identifiers tagged the TCRbeta library. One entry per CDR3 protein, called by TCRdb with MiXCR from the PCR reads. The sample holds about 980,000 distinct CDR3 sequences; roughly 29% are singletons and the top ten take about 28%. The source was PBMCs, mostly from graft donor cells, collected 360 days after TCRalphabeta/CD19-depleted stem cell transplant. The origin of the receptors is a boy in the first two years of life who had a stem cell transplant for SCID, so the T cells may come from the graft donor.

The CDR3 region has the DNA TGCAGTGCTAGTTCCCGGACAGCCACAACAGATACGCAGTATTTT. Translated: CSASSRTATTDTQYF. The chain employs TRBV20-1 and TRBJ2-3, with D possibly TRBD1 on 6 matching bases. Germline V gene lookup returns CDR1 DFQATT and CDR2 SNEGSKA (reference sequence). This CDR3 spans 15 amino acids. V lost 3 bases, J lost 3 bases, and 16 bases lay in between.

The chain joins TRBV5-1 to TRBJ2-5, with 7 bases that match TRBD1. Germline V CDR1 and CDR2: SGHRS, YFSETQ. The CDR3 is 14 residues long. Trimming removed 3 bases from V and 5 bases from J; junction bases left unmatched: 7. In nucleotides, the CDR3 is TGCGCCAGCAGCTCCGTGGACAGGAGGGAGACCCAGTACTTC. Translating it yields CASSSVDRRETQYF.

In this sample, this clonotype turned up a few times. The chain has TRBV20-1 and TRBJ1-1; 7 bases line up with TRBD1. V shed 4 bases and J 5 bases; nucleotides not matched to a gene: 10. The CDR3 length is 14 residues. Germline-derived CDR1 and CDR2 are DFQATT and SNEGSKA (reference sequence). This CDR3 is CSAMTGPRGTEAFF. DNA of the CDR3: TGCAGTGCTATGACAGGGCCCCGCGGGACTGAAGCTTTCTTT.

The rearrangement links TRBV12-3 or TRBV12-4 to TRBJ2-2, with TRBD1 matching 8 bases. J lost 8 bases, V lost 4 bases, and 6 bases had no gene match. The CDR3 is 14 amino acids. Here the CDR3 reads CASSWDRLKGELFF. CDR3 nucleotides: TGTGCCAGCAGTTGGGACAGGTTGAAGGGGGAGCTGTTTTTT.

The chain couples TRBV5-1 to TRBJ2-7, with D possibly matching TRBD1 (6 bases). V was pared by 3 bases and J by 5 bases, with 15 bases between. This CDR3 spans 14 amino acids. The germline V gene encodes CDR1 SGHRS and CDR2 YFSETQ. The CDR3 here is CASSSRGPPDEQYF. For the CDR3, the DNA is TGCGCCAGCAGCTCCAGGGGCCCGCCTGACGAGCAGTACTTC.

The V and J genes are TRBV6-5 and TRBJ2-1, with TRBD2 matching over 9 bases. Germline lookup yields CDR1 MNHEY and CDR2 SVGAGI. Trimming cost V 4 bases and J 5 bases; bases outside gene matches: 3. This CDR3 is 14 amino acids long. The CDR3, as DNA: TGTGCCAGCAGTTCCGGGACTAGCAACAATGAGCAGTTCTTC. This gives the protein CASSSGTSNNEQFF.

Only a few counts were recorded for this clonotype. CDR3 DNA: TGTGCCAGCAGTTTCGGACAGGGGAGCTCCTACGAGCAGTACTTC. Its translation: CASSFGQGSSYEQYF. The chain couples TRBV12-3 or TRBV12-4 to TRBJ2-7, with 9 bases fitting TRBD1. This CDR3 has 15 residues. The V gene end was trimmed by 3 bases and the J gene end by 0 bases; junction bases not matched to a gene: 3.

This clonotype was seen a few times. The V call is TRBV7-9, the J call TRBJ2-3; 9 positions match TRBD2. In germline, CDR1 is SEHNR, CDR2 FQNEAQ (reference sequence). The CDR3 consists of 14 residues. Unmatched junction bases numbered 2, after V lost 6 bases and J lost 1 base. The CDR3 DNA reads as TGTGCCAGCAGGACTAGCGGCCGCACAGATACGCAGTATTTT. Amino acid sequence: CASRTSGRTDTQYF.

This clonotype was counted only a few times. The rearrangement links TRBV9 to TRBJ2-1; TRBD1 matches at 7 bases. CDR1 and CDR2 from the germline V gene are SGDLS and YYNGEE. The CDR3 is 15 residues long. V lost 4 bases, J lost 5 bases, and 9 bases stayed unmatched. This chain's CDR3 is CASSSGGWGHNEQFF. The DNA for the CDR3 is TGTGCCAGCAGCTCAGGGGGATGGGGGCACAATGAGCAGTTCTTC. Looking up the rest from reference TRBV9 and TRBJ2-1 gives the full variable domain: DSGVTQTPKHLITATGQRVTLRCSPRSGDLSVYWYQQSLDQGLQFLIQYYNGEERAKGNILERFSAQQFPDLHSELNLSSLELGDSALYFCASSSGGWGHNEQFFGPGTRLTVL.

V usage is TRBV6-1 and J usage is TRBJ2-1; tentative D call: TRBD2 (5 bases). This CDR3 contains 16 residues. Germline V gene lookup returns CDR1 MNHNS and CDR2 SASEGT. Trimming stripped 4 bases from V and 5 bases from J, with 18 bases between. CDR3 residues: CASSARLPPIDNEQFF. CDR3 bases: TGTGCCAGCAGTGCCCGACTACCCCCCATCGACAATGAGCAGTTCTTC.

This clonotype appeared a few times. This rearrangement joins TRBV10-3 to TRBJ2-3; TRBD2 matches 10 bases. J gave up 1 base and V 4 bases, and 8 bases lay outside the gene matches. Per the germline V gene, CDR1 is ENHRY and CDR2 is SYGVKD. This CDR3 contains 17 residues. CDR3 sequence: CAISGTLLAGRTDTQYF. DNA for the CDR3: TGTGCCATCAGTGGGACCCTACTAGCGGGGCGCACAGATACGCAGTATTTT.

The chain links TRBV9 to TRBJ2-7; tentatively, D is TRBD1 (5 bases). This CDR3 contains 13 residues. Germline V gene data show CDR1 as SGDLS and CDR2 as YYNGEE. Trimming left V 0 bases short and J 6 bases short, with 10 bases between. Written as DNA, the CDR3 is TGTGCCAGCAGCGTAGATATAGGGGCCGAGCAGTACTTC. As protein: CASSVDIGAEQYF.

The sample holds a few counts of this clonotype. The rearrangement joins TRBV7-9 to TRBJ1-1; D perhaps matches TRBD1 (5 bases). Germline V lookup: CDR1 SEHNR, CDR2 FQNEAQ (reference sequence). This CDR3 region has 14 residues. V lost 1 base and J 5 bases, leaving 11 bases between the germline ends. CDR3 DNA sequence: TGTGCCAGCAGCTTAGTGGAGGGGCCAACTGAAGCTTTCTTT. It yields the protein CASSLVEGPTEAFF.

This clonotype was counted between two and nine times. The chain has TRBV5-1 and TRBJ1-1, with 8 bases identical to TRBD1. The CDR3 is 16 amino acids. The ends lost 7 bases at V and 3 bases at J; junction bases unmatched: 14. The V gene's germline CDR1 is SGHRS and CDR2 YFSETQ. The DNA of the CDR3 is TGCGCCAGCTGCGAACAGGGGGTGTATTACGACACTGAAGCTTTCTTT. The encoded protein is CASCEQGVYYDTEAFF.

The chain joins TRBV7-2 to TRBJ1-1; the D is unclear. CDR3 length: 12 amino acids. Trimming cost V 1 base and J 11 bases, with 11 bases left between them. The V gene's germline CDR1 is SGHTA and CDR2 FQGNSA. This chain's CDR3 is CASSLGLGHAFF. In nucleotides, the CDR3 is TGTGCCAGCAGCTTAGGGTTAGGGCATGCTTTCTTT.

This clonotype was recorded only once. This chain connects TRBV29-1 to TRBJ2-1; 11 bases agree with TRBD1. CDR1 and CDR2 (germline): SQVTM, ANQGSEA. There are 13 residues in the CDR3. V lost 5 bases, J lost 8 bases, and 5 bases stayed unmatched. CDR3 bases: TGCAGCGTTCGGACAGGGGGCTTAGATGAGCAGTTCTTC. Its protein product is CSVRTGGLDEQFF.

This clonotype has ten or more counts. This chain joins TRBV7-9 and TRBJ2-1, with 7 bases lining up with TRBD2. The CDR3 runs 15 residues. Germline lookup yields CDR1 SEHNR and CDR2 FQNEAQ (reference sequence). Trimming removed 5 bases from V and 7 bases from J; junction bases left unmatched: 11. CDR3 loop: CASSVPGGSGNEQFF. The CDR3 DNA is TGTGCCAGCAGCGTGCCCGGGGGTAGCGGGAATGAGCAGTTCTTC.

The chain employs TRBV10-3 and TRBJ2-2, with D possibly called TRBD1 or TRBD2 (7 bases each). The CDR3 has 14 residues. V lost 9 bases and J 5 bases, leaving 16 bases between the germline ends. Looked up from germline, CDR1 is ENHRY and CDR2 is SYGVKD. In DNA form, the CDR3 reads TGTGCCATACGGAGACAGGGAGGGACCGGGGAGCTGTTTTTT. Its translation: CAIRRQGGTGELFF.

This clonotype was seen only a few times. J is TRBJ1-2 and V is TRBV10-3, with 7 bases matching TRBD1. The V and J ends lost 9 bases and 2 bases, in that order; junction bases with no gene match: 9. Germline V gene lookup returns CDR1 ENHRY and CDR2 SYGVKD. The CDR3 totals 14 residues. The CDR3 loop is CAIPRDSSNYGYTF. DNA of the CDR3: TGTGCCATTCCGAGGGACAGCTCAAACTATGGCTACACCTTC.